These 29 T cell receptor beta chains share one sample of origin, sequenced in a study of blood T cells in healthy people across ages (dated by TCRdb to 2015 to 2017). Libraries were built with 5' RACE. Instrument used: Illumina HiSeq 2500. A second PCR of roughly 6 to 11 cycles was run with a J-beta primer mix and a sample-barcoded 5' primer. The public reads were quality trimmed at Q25 with fastp and then assembled into clones with MiXCR by TCRdb, keeping productive beta chains. Rows with one shared CDR3 protein collapse into an entry with the most common genes and DNA. For this sample the table gives 650,000 to 800,000 distinct CDR3 sequences, of which 44% were detected only once. The top ten constitute roughly 19% of the sample. The sequenced sample consisted of blood. These TCRs come from a man aged 55 to 69 in good health.

This chain links TRBV18 with TRBJ2-1, with D tentatively TRBD1 or TRBD2 (6 bases each). Germline loops: CDR1 KGHSH, CDR2 LQKENI. The CDR3 sequence is 14 residues long. Trimming removed 1 base at V and 9 bases at J, with 13 bases between. As DNA, the CDR3 is TGTGCCAGCTCACCACAGGAAGGGGGAGGTGAGCAGTTCTTC. Translation gives CASSPQEGGGEQFF.

This clonotype appeared a few times. This may arise from a read error, as a much more abundant clone is one base away. CDR3 in DNA: TGCAGCGTGGGTATGGGAGAGCAGTACTTC. This sequence encodes CSVGMGEQYF. This chain connects TRBV29-1 to TRBJ2-5; the D gene is possibly TRBD2 (5 bases). CDR1 SQVTM and CDR2 ANQGSEA come from the germline V gene. With 6 bases removed from V and 11 bases from J, the gap between germline ends came to 13 bases. The CDR3 is made up of 10 amino acids. Full variable domain (outside the CDR3, taken from reference TRBV29-1 and TRBJ2-5): SAVISQKPSRDICQRGTSLTIQCQVDSQVTMMFWYRQQPGQSLTLIATANQGSEATYESGFVIDKFPISRPNLTFSTLTVSNMSPEDSSIYLCSVGMGEQYFGPGTRLLVL.

This clonotype was recorded at least ten times. The V and J genes are TRBV29-1 and TRBJ2-3; no definite D call. Trimming shortened V by 3 bases and J by 5 bases, and 9 bases separated the two germline ends. The CDR3 is made up of 12 amino acids. Germline V gene sequence: CDR1 SQVTM, CDR2 ANQGSEA. The CDR3 loop reads CSVDRNQDTQYF. For the CDR3, the DNA is TGCAGCGTTGACAGGAATCAAGATACGCAGTATTTT.

The chain links TRBV4-2 to TRBJ2-1; the match to TRBD2 covers 13 bases. V lost 4 bases to trimming and J lost 8 bases; unmatched junction nucleotides: 8. This CDR3 is built from 16 residues. Looked up from germline, CDR1 is LGHNA and CDR2 is YNFKEQ. The CDR3: CASSPSGTSGVYEQFF. In DNA, the CDR3 is TGTGCCAGCAGCCCATCGGGGACTAGCGGGGTATATGAGCAGTTCTTC.

This clonotype was recorded a few times. This chain links TRBV29-1 with TRBJ1-1; D gene ambiguous. Germline CDR1 reads SQVTM; CDR2 reads ANQGSEA. This CDR3 has 13 amino acids. V gave up 2 bases and J gave up 4 bases, with 11 bases separating them. Here the CDR3 DNA reads TGCAGCGTTGAATCGGCCATGGGCACTGAAGCTTTCTTT. Amino acid sequence: CSVESAMGTEAFF.

In its sample, this clonotype was seen a few times. This chain uses TRBV6-5 with TRBJ2-5, with D tentatively TRBD1 (6 bases). V was pared by 4 bases and J by 12 bases, with 24 bases between. CDR1 and CDR2 (germline): MNHEY, SVGAGI. The CDR3 totals 15 residues. CDR3 amino acids: CASSFGQYPGKNEYF. CDR3 in DNA: TGTGCCAGCAGTTTCGGACAGTATCCCGGGAAAAATGAGTACTTC.

This clonotype was counted between two and nine times. The chain combines TRBV6-5 with TRBJ1-1; D is uncertain. The V end lost 6 bases, the J end lost 4 bases, and 12 bases lay between the germline ends. The germline V gene encodes CDR1 MNHEY and CDR2 SVGAGI. CDR3 length: 13 amino acids. Written as DNA, the CDR3 is TGTGCCAGCAGCGAGGACTCCGTCACTGAAGCTTTCTTT. Translating gives CASSEDSVTEAFF.

This clonotype was seen repeatedly, ten times or more. The chain links TRBV5-1 to TRBJ2-5, with D possibly matching TRBD1 (5 bases). The CDR3 has 13 amino acids. With 4 bases removed from V and 0 bases from J, the gap between germline ends came to 7 bases. CDR1 and CDR2 from the germline V gene are SGHRS and YFSETQ. The CDR3 sequence: CASSRQYQETQYF. CDR3 in DNA: TGCGCCAGCAGCAGACAGTACCAAGAGACCCAGTACTTC.

The chain recombines TRBV9 with TRBJ2-2; 7 nucleotides line up with TRBD1. CDR3 length equals 17 residues. The junction had 9 bases not matched to a gene; V was cut back by 4 bases and J by 0 bases. The germline CDR1 and CDR2 sequences are SGDLS and YYNGEE. CDR3 nucleotides: TGTGCCAGCAGCCCACAGGGGTTTACCGCGAACACCGGGGAGCTGTTTTTT. Residues: CASSPQGFTANTGELFF.

This clonotype was recorded a few times. The chain couples TRBV20-1 to TRBJ2-6; possible D gene TRBD2, 6 bases. CDR3 length: 13 amino acids. Per germline, CDR1 DFQATT and CDR2 SNEGSKA (reference sequence). V was cut by 7 bases and J by 4 bases, with 11 bases left in between. The CDR3, as DNA: TGCAGTGGGGGGGTATTGGGGGCCAACGTCCTGACTTTC. Protein product: CSGGVLGANVLTF.

The chain uses TRBV7-2 and TRBJ2-3; D is perhaps TRBD2 (7 bases). The CDR3 covers 16 residues. The germline V gene encodes CDR1 SGHTA and CDR2 FQGNSA. Trimming took 2 bases from V and 3 from J, leaving 15 bases between them. This CDR3 is CASSLKGGLGTDTQYF. The CDR3 DNA follows: TGTGCCAGCAGCTTAAAGGGGGGGCTAGGGACAGATACGCAGTATTTT.

The gene calls are TRBV12-3 or TRBV12-4 and TRBJ1-2; TRBD1 matches at 12 bases. The junction had 5 bases not matched to a gene; V was cut back by 2 bases and J by 7 bases. The CDR3 extends over 15 amino acids. CDR3 in amino acids: CASSLWDRGPTGYTF. In nucleotides, the CDR3 is TGTGCCAGCAGTTTATGGGACAGGGGGCCCACTGGCTACACCTTC.

This chain links TRBV9 with TRBJ2-3; the D gene is possibly TRBD2 (5 bases). V was clipped by 0 bases and J by 2 bases, with 10 bases between them. The germline V gene has CDR1 SGDLS and CDR2 YYNGEE. CDR3 length: 15 amino acids. This chain's CDR3 is CASSVATGSTDTQYF. Here the CDR3 DNA reads TGTGCCAGCAGCGTAGCTACGGGGTCCACAGATACGCAGTATTTT.

The V gene is TRBV7-2, the J gene TRBJ1-6; no clear D gene. The CDR3 contains 15 residues. Trimming took 11 bases from V and 3 from J, leaving 17 bases between them. Germline loops: CDR1 SGHTA, CDR2 FQGNSA. CDR3 loop: CAGRARGYYNSPLHF. DNA for the CDR3: TGTGCCGGCCGCGCCCGGGGTTACTATAATTCACCCCTCCACTTT. Looking up the rest from reference TRBV7-2 and TRBJ1-6 gives the full variable domain: GAGVSQSPSNKVTEKGKDVELRCDPISGHTALYWYRQSLGQGLEFLIYFQGNSAPDKSGLPSDRFSAERTGGSVSTLTIQRTQQEDSAVYLCAGRARGYYNSPLHFGNGTRLTVT.

V usage is TRBV27 and J usage is TRBJ2-3; D remains unclear. Germline V lookup: CDR1 MNHEY, CDR2 SMNVEV (reference sequence). V was shortened by 0 bases and J by 5 bases, with 12 bases between the two germline ends. This CDR3 is built from 15 residues. The CDR3 nucleotides are TGTGCCAGCAGTTTATCTGCAAATCCCCGAGATACGCAGTATTTT. This translates into CASSLSANPRDTQYF.

CDR3 sequence: CASSGRFGRDWGTDTQYF. The CDR3 DNA reads as TGTGCCAGCAGTGGGCGGTTCGGGCGGGACTGGGGTACAGATACGCAGTATTTT. The gene calls are TRBV2 and TRBJ2-3; D perhaps matches TRBD2 (6 bases). Per the germline V gene, CDR1 is SNHLY and CDR2 is FYNNEI. The length of the CDR3 is 18 residues. V lost 4 bases, J lost 3 bases, and 23 bases lay in between.

This chain uses TRBV6-6 with TRBJ1-5; tentative D call: TRBD1 (6 bases). There are 14 residues in the CDR3. Per germline, CDR1 MNHNY and CDR2 SVGAGI (reference sequence). Trimming cost V 6 bases and J 1 base, with 10 bases left between them. CDR3 sequence (DNA): TGTGCCAGCAGAACCAGGGGCAGCAATCAGCCCCAGCATTTT. This encodes CASRTRGSNQPQHF.

This chain joins TRBV13 and TRBJ2-1, with D uncertain. The CDR3 has 17 residues. Germline V gene sequence: CDR1 PRHDT, CDR2 FYEKMQ (reference sequence). V lost 0 bases to trimming and J lost 4 bases, with 16 bases between them. CDR3 protein: CASSLGRSKGPYNEQFF. The DNA of the CDR3 is TGTGCCAGCAGCTTAGGGAGAAGTAAGGGCCCATACAATGAGCAGTTCTTC.

The J gene is TRBJ2-3, the V gene TRBV28; tentatively, D is TRBD1 or TRBD2 (5 bases each). The CDR3 is 15 residues long. The germline gives CDR1 MDHEN, CDR2 SYDVKM. Trimming shortened V by 7 bases and J by 11 bases, and 25 bases separated the two germline ends. CDR3 region: CASMSPMGRGPRQYF. DNA for the CDR3: TGTGCCAGCATGTCCCCCATGGGACGAGGTCCCAGGCAGTATTTT.

This sequence joins TRBV9 and TRBJ1-5; D call uncertain. Per germline, CDR1 SGDLS and CDR2 YYNGEE. The CDR3 sequence is 15 residues long. Trimming took off 0 bases at V and 1 base at J, with 8 bases between the two ends. Written as DNA, the CDR3 is TGTGCCAGCAGCGTAGGTCCAGAAAGCAATCAGCCCCAGCATTTT. Encoded protein: CASSVGPESNQPQHF. Full variable domain (outside the CDR3, taken from reference TRBV9 and TRBJ1-5): DSGVTQTPKHLITATGQRVTLRCSPRSGDLSVYWYQQSLDQGLQFLIQYYNGEERAKGNILERFSAQQFPDLHSELNLSSLELGDSALYFCASSVGPESNQPQHFGDGTRLSIL.

For this clonotype: This CDR3 fails to terminate in the conserved phenylalanine or tryptophan, so it likely reflects a read error. The CDR3 here is CASSVEGLAGYEQYY. The CDR3, as DNA: TGTGCCAGCAGCGTAGAGGGACTAGCGGGCTACGAGCAGTACTAC. The chain joins TRBV9 to TRBJ2-7, with 12 nucleotides matching TRBD2. There are 15 residues in the CDR3. From germline, CDR1 is SGDLS and CDR2 YYNGEE. The V segment lost 0 bases and the J segment 3 bases; nucleotides outside the gene matches: 1.

The chain links TRBV20-1 to TRBJ1-4; 7 bases are shared with TRBD1. The V gene's germline CDR1 is DFQATT and CDR2 SNEGSKA (reference sequence). J was trimmed by 6 bases and V by 6 bases; bases with no gene match: 4. The length of the CDR3 is 12 residues. CDR3 DNA sequence: TGCAGTGCCCCAGGGGGGGATGAAAAACTGTTTTTT. It yields the protein CSAPGGDEKLFF.

The V gene is TRBV4-3, the J gene TRBJ1-3; tentatively, D is TRBD1 (6 bases). CDR1 and CDR2 (germline): LGHNA, YSLEER. The CDR3 consists of 17 residues. Trimming pared 1 base from V and 6 bases from J, leaving 19 bases between. In DNA, the CDR3 is TGCGCCAGCAGCCAAGGAAACCTAGGGGGGCTTAAAAACACCATATATTTT. Protein product: CASSQGNLGGLKNTIYF.

The chain combines TRBV10-3 with TRBJ2-1; TRBD1 aligns across 9 bases. CDR3 length equals 13 residues. The germline V gene encodes CDR1 ENHRY and CDR2 SYGVKD. V was clipped by 10 bases and J by 4 bases; unmatched bases: 5. The CDR3 is CATQGAGYNEQFF. The DNA for the CDR3 is TGTGCCACACAGGGGGCGGGTTACAATGAGCAGTTCTTC.

The chain is built from TRBV6-2 or TRBV6-3 and TRBJ2-5; TRBD1 matches at 7 bases. Trimming took 5 bases from V and 5 from J; bases not matched to a gene: 8. This CDR3 spans 14 amino acids. Germline lookup yields CDR1 MNHEY and CDR2 SVGEGT. Here the CDR3 DNA reads TGTGCCAGCAGTGGATACTTGGGACAGGAGACCCAGTACTTC. Amino acid sequence: CASSGYLGQETQYF.

In this sample, this clonotype turned up a few times. The V and J genes are TRBV20-1 and TRBJ2-3, with 9 bases lining up with TRBD2. Trimming at V came to 0 bases and at J to 2 bases, leaving 15 bases not matched to a gene. Germline V lookup: CDR1 DFQATT, CDR2 SNEGSKA (reference sequence). The CDR3 totals 19 residues. In DNA form, the CDR3 reads TGCAGTGCTAGAGATCGGGGGCGACTAGCGGTTAGAAACACAGATACGCAGTATTTT. This translates into CSARDRGRLAVRNTDTQYF.

On this clonotype itself: At one of its ends the junction is not consistent with the germline gene, which may arise from a read error. This sequence joins TRBV3-1 and TRBJ1-4; no clear D. The CDR3 is 15 residues long. CDR1 LGHDT and CDR2 YNNKEL come from the germline V gene (reference sequence). The CDR3 coding sequence is TGTGCCAGCAGCCAAACACAACCCACTAAGGAAAAACTGTTTTTT. This codes for CASSQTQPTKEKLFF.

This clonotype has just a few counts. The chain employs TRBV4-3 and TRBJ2-5; the D gene is possibly TRBD2 (7 bases). The CDR3 spans 15 residues. V lost 2 bases, J lost 5 bases, and 15 bases lay in between. The germline gives CDR1 LGHNA, CDR2 YSLEER. The CDR3: CASSQFPGEGETQYF. CDR3 bases: TGCGCCAGCAGCCAATTTCCAGGGGAGGGCGAGACCCAGTACTTC.

The chain recombines TRBV6-6 with TRBJ2-5, with D perhaps TRBD1 (5 bases). This CDR3 spans 15 amino acids. The germline V and J ends were trimmed by 2 bases and 2 bases, with 12 bases remaining between them. Germline CDR1 is MNHNY and CDR2 is SVGAGI (reference sequence). DNA of the CDR3: TGTGCCAGCAGTTACGACAGCCTATCGCAAGAGACCCAGTACTTC. Translated, it gives CASSYDSLSQETQYF.